The clone carrying this T cell receptor beta chain occurred a few times. This entry belongs to a study of blood T cell repertoires in COVID-19. Study at large: The study drew acute and convalescent COVID-19 samples from the United States, Italy and Spain.

Deletions cut 6 bases from V and 7 bases from J, with 18 bases between. The germline CDR1 and CDR2 sequences are SNHLY and FYNNEI. The CDR3 contains 14 residues. TCRdb's copy holds only in-frame clones and misses some; the assay was immunoSEQ multiplex PCR. The data contain about 220,000 clones, roughly four fifths of them singletons. The sequenced material came from peripheral blood. V is TRBV2 and J is TRBJ2-5; TRBD2 might be the D (5 bases). The clonotype was recovered from a woman aged 60-70 years with acute or convalescent COVID-19. The CDR3 DNA reads as TGTGCCAGCAGCCCCGGCGGGCGGGCCGGGACCCAGTACTTC. Protein sequence: CASSPGGRAGTQYF.